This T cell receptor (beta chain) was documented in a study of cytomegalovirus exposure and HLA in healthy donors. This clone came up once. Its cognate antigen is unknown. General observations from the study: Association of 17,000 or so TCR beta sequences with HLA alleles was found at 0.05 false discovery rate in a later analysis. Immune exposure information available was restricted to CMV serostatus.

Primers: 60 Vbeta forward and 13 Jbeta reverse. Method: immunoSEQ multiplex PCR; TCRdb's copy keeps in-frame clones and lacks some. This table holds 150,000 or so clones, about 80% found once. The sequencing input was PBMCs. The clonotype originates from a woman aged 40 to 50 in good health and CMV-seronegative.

CDR3 sequence (DNA): TGTGCCTGGCTCGGGGGGGCCCGGGAGACCCAGTACTTC. Translation gives CAWLGGARETQYF. The genes are TRBV30 and TRBJ2-5; 8 bases map to TRBD2. This CDR3 has 13 amino acids. Per germline, CDR1 GTSNPN and CDR2 SVGIG (reference sequence). Germline trimming cut 5 bases from V and 5 bases from J; bases unmatched to any gene: 7. The variable domain in full, completed from reference TRBV30 and TRBJ2-5, reads SQTIHQWPATLVQPVGSPLSLECTVEGTSNPNLYWYRQAAGRGLQLLFYSVGIGQISSEVPQNLSASRPQDRQFILSSKKLLLSDSGFYLCAWLGGARETQYFGPGTRLLVL.